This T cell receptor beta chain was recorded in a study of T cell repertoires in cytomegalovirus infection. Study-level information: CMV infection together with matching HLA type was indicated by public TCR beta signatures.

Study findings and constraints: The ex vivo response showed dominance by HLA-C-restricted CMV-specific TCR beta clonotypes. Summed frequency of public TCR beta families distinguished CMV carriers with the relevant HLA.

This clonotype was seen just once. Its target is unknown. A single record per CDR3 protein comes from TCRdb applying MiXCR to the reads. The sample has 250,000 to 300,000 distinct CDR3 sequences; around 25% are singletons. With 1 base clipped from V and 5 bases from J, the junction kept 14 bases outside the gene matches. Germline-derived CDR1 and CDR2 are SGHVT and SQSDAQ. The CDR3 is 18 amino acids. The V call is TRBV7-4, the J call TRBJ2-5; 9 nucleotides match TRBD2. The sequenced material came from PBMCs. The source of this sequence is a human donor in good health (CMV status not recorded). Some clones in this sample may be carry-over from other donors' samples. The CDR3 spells CASSLVPLAGTLGETQYF. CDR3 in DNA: TGTGCCAGCAGCTTAGTGCCCCTAGCGGGAACCCTAGGGGAGACCCAGTACTTC.